These 23 T cell receptor beta chains were sequenced from one sample in a study of blood T cells in healthy people across ages. Then a second PCR, running roughly 6 to 12 cycles, was carried out with a sample-barcoded 5' primer and a J-beta primer mix. TCRdb recomputed calls from the 5' RACE reads with MiXCR, one row per CDR3 protein. Of more than 800,000 distinct CDR3 sequences listed, around 45% were seen once; the top ten hold around 18%. The material sequenced was blood. The receptors stem from a woman aged 55 to 70 in good health.

This clonotype has just a few counts. The chain uses TRBV28 and TRBJ2-6; tentative D call: TRBD2 (5 bases). Per germline, CDR1 MDHEN and CDR2 SYDVKM. The CDR3 totals 16 residues. Trimming removed 4 bases at V and 0 bases at J, with 10 bases between. The CDR3 loop is CASSSGLTSGANVLTF. The CDR3 DNA reads TGTGCCAGCAGTTCCGGACTGACCTCTGGGGCCAACGTCCTGACTTTC.

This clonotype came up many times. V and J are TRBV7-2 and TRBJ2-6; D possibly corresponds to TRBD1 (5 bases). Germline CDR1 reads SGHTA; CDR2 reads FQGNSA. The germline V and J ends were trimmed by 2 bases and 1 base, with 12 bases remaining between them. This CDR3 spans 17 amino acids. The CDR3 here is CASSLTGISSGANVLTF. DNA for the CDR3: TGTGCCAGCAGCTTAACAGGAATTTCATCTGGGGCCAACGTCCTGACTTTC.

V gene TRBV30 combines with J gene TRBJ2-3; D unclear. V was shortened by 0 bases and J by 1 base, with 11 bases between the two germline ends. CDR1 GTSNPN and CDR2 SVGIG come from the germline V gene (reference sequence). The CDR3 contains 15 residues. CDR3 coding DNA: TGTGCCTGGAGTGTAAGGATGAGCCGCACAGATACGCAGTATTTT. This sequence encodes CAWSVRMSRTDTQYF.

The chain uses TRBV7-9 and TRBJ2-7, with D unclear. Germline loops: CDR1 SEHNR, CDR2 FQNEAQ (reference sequence). The CDR3 runs to 14 residues. Trimming took 2 bases from V and 7 from J, leaving 15 bases between them. The chain's CDR3 is CASSLYERPLEQYF. The CDR3 DNA sequence: TGTGCCAGCAGCTTATATGAGAGGCCTTTGGAGCAGTACTTC.

A word on this clonotype: The junction shows a germline mismatch at one end, possibly a read error. The V gene is TRBV12-3 or TRBV12-4, the J gene TRBJ2-3, with a possible D match to TRBD1 (6 bases). The CDR3 spans 12 residues. CDR3 DNA: TGTGCCAGCAGGGACAGAACAGATACGCAATATTTT. Protein sequence: CASRDRTDTQYF.

This sequence joins TRBV6-1 and TRBJ1-6; D not resolved. Per the germline V gene, CDR1 is MNHNS and CDR2 is SASEGT. The CDR3 has 12 residues. V lost 4 bases and J 16 bases, leaving 14 bases between the germline ends. The CDR3 DNA reads as TGTGCCAGCAGTGTAGGCCTAGGTCCACTCCACTTT. Translated, it gives CASSVGLGPLHF.

The DNA for the CDR3 is TGTGCCAGCGTGTACATAGGGACAGATACGCAGTATTTT. Amino acids: CASVYIGTDTQYF. The V gene is TRBV6-6, the J gene TRBJ2-3; D is ambiguous. V was trimmed by 8 bases and J by 3 bases, leaving 12 bases between them. The CDR3 has 13 residues. CDR1 and CDR2 (germline): MNHNY, SVGAGI (reference sequence).

The chain joins TRBV15 to TRBJ2-1, with 7 nucleotides matching TRBD2. The CDR3 runs 16 residues. The germline CDR1 and CDR2 sequences are LNHNV and YYDKDF (reference sequence). The V segment lost 1 base and the J segment 4 bases; nucleotides outside the gene matches: 7. In DNA, the CDR3 is TGTGCCACCAGCAGAGGTCCGCCTAGCGGATACAATGAGCAGTTCTTC. It specifies CATSRGPPSGYNEQFF.

This clonotype was counted between two and nine times. The chain has TRBV4-1 and TRBJ1-2, with a tentative D call TRBD1 (6 bases). The CDR3 runs 18 residues. Germline CDR1 and CDR2: MGHRA and YSYEKL. V was pared by 3 bases and J by 4 bases, with 24 bases between. CDR3 region: CASSQALGGTQSSYGYTF. CDR3 in DNA: TGCGCCAGCAGCCAGGCACTCGGCGGGACACAGAGTTCCTATGGCTACACCTTC.

This clonotype was seen just once. The chain joins TRBV11-2 to TRBJ2-1; 9 nucleotides match TRBD1. With 1 base clipped from V and 8 bases from J, the junction kept 9 bases outside the gene matches. Germline V gives CDR1 SGHAT, CDR2 FQNNGV. The CDR3 runs 16 residues. The CDR3 DNA sequence: TGTGCCAGCAGCTTAGTGAGGGGACAGGGTCTCCATGAGCAGTTCTTC. Translated, it gives CASSLVRGQGLHEQFF.

V usage is TRBV20-1 and J usage is TRBJ2-5; TRBD2 agrees at 8 bases. V dropped 5 bases and J dropped 5; count of bases not matched to a gene: 10. The CDR3 extends over 14 amino acids. Looked up from germline, CDR1 is DFQATT and CDR2 is SNEGSKA (reference sequence). The CDR3 nucleotides are TGCAGTGCTGCGGCCGGGACTAGATATGAGACCCAGTACTTC. Its protein product is CSAAAGTRYETQYF.

This clonotype was counted between two and nine times. The chain recombines TRBV20-1 with TRBJ2-7; D possibly corresponds to TRBD1 (5 bases). The V and J ends lost 6 bases and 2 bases respectively, with 14 bases between them. Per germline, CDR1 DFQATT and CDR2 SNEGSKA (reference sequence). The CDR3 is 13 amino acids. For the CDR3, the DNA is TGCAGTGCCACAAACAGGATGACCTACGAGCAGTACTTC. Protein product: CSATNRMTYEQYF.

This chain joins TRBV24-1 and TRBJ2-5; tentative D call: TRBD2 (6 bases). The germline V gene encodes CDR1 KGHDR and CDR2 SFDVKD. V was trimmed by 9 bases and J by 1 base, leaving 23 bases between them. The CDR3 covers 17 residues. As DNA, the CDR3 is TGTGCCACCCGCGGAGGGTCAACGGGGCATTTCCAAGAGACCCAGTACTTC. Encoded protein: CATRGGSTGHFQETQYF.

This clonotype was found a few times. This rearrangement joins TRBV2 to TRBJ2-7, with 7 bases matching TRBD1. Trimming cost V 5 bases and J 3 bases; bases outside gene matches: 7. CDR1 is SNHLY, CDR2 FYNNEI, per germline. The CDR3 has 14 amino acids. The CDR3 region has the DNA TGTGCCAGCAGTCGGAGCGGACAGGTCTACGAGCAGTACTTC. This translates into CASSRSGQVYEQYF. Variable domain in full (rest from reference TRBV2 and TRBJ2-7): EPEVTQTPSHQVTQMGQEVILRCVPISNHLYFYWYRQILGQKVEFLVSFYNNEISEKSEIFDDQFSVERPDGSNFTLKIRSTKLEDSAMYFCASSRSGQVYEQYFGPGTRLTVT.

This clonotype was counted a few times. The chain employs TRBV29-1 and TRBJ2-5; D is perhaps TRBD1 (5 bases). This CDR3 is built from 13 residues. The V end lost 4 bases, the J end lost 3 bases, and 12 bases lay between the germline ends. CDR1 and CDR2 (germline): SQVTM, ANQGSEA. The CDR3 loop is CSVGLGVKETQYF. CDR3 nucleotides: TGCAGCGTTGGTTTAGGGGTAAAAGAGACCCAGTACTTC.

The chain has TRBV7-3 and TRBJ2-1, with TRBD2 identical over 14 bases. The V and J ends lost 6 bases and 9 bases, in that order; junction bases with no gene match: 7. Germline V gene data show CDR1 as SGHTA and CDR2 as FQGTGA. This CDR3 contains 15 residues. The CDR3 is CASRSGLAGGGEQFF. DNA for the CDR3: TGTGCCAGCAGATCCGGACTAGCGGGAGGCGGTGAGCAGTTCTTC.

Remarks on this clonotype: One end of the junction does not line up with germline, which may come from a read error. The V call is TRBV5-1, the J call TRBJ2-6; possibly TRBD1 for D (5 bases). Per germline, CDR1 SGHRS and CDR2 YFSETQ. The CDR3 is 13 amino acids. The CDR3 nucleotides are TGCACCAGCAGCCCTCGACAGAAGGACGTCCTGACTTTC. Encoded protein: CTSSPRQKDVLTF.

The chain links TRBV7-9 to TRBJ2-3, with TRBD2 identical over 9 bases. The CDR3 is 15 amino acids. Per the germline V gene, CDR1 is SEHNR and CDR2 is FQNEAQ (reference sequence). The trim removed 4 bases at V and 1 base at J, leaving 3 bases unmatched. CDR3 coding DNA: TGTGCCAGCAGCTCCAGGACTAGCGGCACAGATACGCAGTATTTT. Protein sequence: CASSSRTSGTDTQYF.

As to this clonotype: One junction end disagrees with the germline gene, perhaps due to a read error. This chain connects TRBV7-2 to TRBJ2-3; no clear D gene. The germline CDR1 and CDR2 sequences are SGHTA and FQGNSA. The CDR3 consists of 15 residues. The DNA for the CDR3 is TGTGCCAGCAGTTTAGGCTACGGGCAGCCAGATACGCAGTATTTT. As protein: CASSLGYGQPDTQYF.

This sequence joins TRBV24-1 and TRBJ2-1; no clear D. Trimming removed 4 bases from V and 0 bases from J, with 9 bases in between. The CDR3 loop spans 15 amino acids. Germline CDR1 is KGHDR and CDR2 is SFDVKD. The chain's CDR3 is CATSDLSSSYNEQFF. For the CDR3, the DNA is TGTGCCACCAGTGACCTTTCTAGCTCCTACAATGAGCAGTTCTTC.

This clonotype showed up just a few times. V is TRBV27 and J is TRBJ1-2; the D gene is possibly TRBD1 (5 bases). The CDR3 is made up of 14 amino acids. CDR1 and CDR2 from the germline V gene are MNHEY and SMNVEV (reference sequence). Trimming stripped 6 bases from V and 5 bases from J, with 16 bases between. CDR3 sequence: CASSAAGFGYGYTF. The CDR3 region has the DNA TGTGCCAGCAGCGCTGCAGGGTTCGGTTATGGCTACACCTTC.

This chain uses TRBV6-5 with TRBJ2-2; D is unclear. This CDR3 comprises 16 residues. V gave up 0 bases and J gave up 0 bases, with 8 bases separating them. Germline CDR1 reads MNHEY; CDR2 reads SVGAGI. The CDR3 region is CASSYSIEANTGELFF. For the CDR3, the DNA is TGTGCCAGCAGTTACTCGATTGAAGCGAACACCGGGGAGCTGTTTTTT.

The rearrangement uses TRBV7-3 and TRBJ2-1; unclear D gene. The V gene's germline CDR1 is SGHTA and CDR2 FQGTGA. The V and J ends lost 3 bases and 0 bases respectively, with 9 bases between them. The CDR3 contains 15 residues. CDR3 amino acids: CASSFRRSSYNEQFF. Written as DNA, the CDR3 is TGTGCCAGCAGCTTTAGACGGAGCTCCTACAATGAGCAGTTCTTC.